This T cell receptor beta chain was sequenced in a study of blood T cells in healthy people across ages. In germline, CDR1 is SGHTA, CDR2 FQGNSA. Trimming pared 4 bases from V and 4 bases from J, leaving 9 bases between. This CDR3 has 13 amino acids. Primers used in a second PCR of roughly 6 to 12 cycles were a sample-barcoded 5' primer and a J-beta primer mix. A template-switch adaptor containing 12 random nucleotides labeled each cDNA molecule. TCRdb itself ran the 5' RACE reads through MiXCR, one entry per CDR3 protein. The table records 1 million to 1.2 million distinct CDR3 sequences, 35% to 40% of them present only once. About this clonotype itself: Antigen unknown. A much larger clone is a single base away; this may be a read error.

Study-level points and caveats: It was not known whether donors were CMV positive (a possible confounder of expanded clonotype changes). Aged donors had fewer naive CD4+ cells and lower diversity than long-lived donors. While age rose, TCR beta diversity per million T cells dropped in a roughly linear way.

The sequence derives from a man between 18 and 35 years old in good health. The specimen was blood. The chain employs TRBV7-2 and TRBJ2-3; perhaps D is TRBD1 or TRBD2 (5 bases each). The CDR3 region is CASSSGAPDTQYF. DNA for the CDR3: TGTGCCAGCAGCTCCGGGGCCCCAGATACGCAGTATTTT. The full variable domain, rest sourced from reference TRBV7-2 and TRBJ2-3, is GAGVSQSPSNKVTEKGKDVELRCDPISGHTALYWYRQSLGQGLEFLIYFQGNSAPDKSGLPSDRFSAERTGGSVSTLTIQRTQQEDSAVYLCASSSGAPDTQYFGPGTRLTVL.